Judged by abundance, the clone carrying this T cell receptor beta chain is medium-sized. As yet, its antigen is unknown. Germline V lookup: CDR1 SGHTA, CDR2 FQGNSA. With 3 bases removed from V and 0 bases from J, the gap between germline ends came to 6 bases. The CDR3 runs to 14 residues. This entry is derived from a study of read filtering for tumor transcriptome and immune sequencing. Study-wide findings and caveats: IR-seq and RNA-seq agreed better without single-read clonotypes.

From around 440 ng of RNA, a library with molecular barcoded alpha/delta and beta/gamma adaptors was made. TCRdb analysed the reads with MiXCR anew, one entry per CDR3 protein. The sample comprises 40,000 to 50,000 distinct CDR3 sequences, roughly 20% of which are singletons, and 15% rests with the top ten. The rearrangement uses TRBV7-2 and TRBJ1-3; D not resolved. The sequenced material came from a population of CD138-negative cells sorted from bone marrow. The receptor comes from a donor over 35 with multiple myeloma. CDR3 region: CASSLVYSGNTIYF. The CDR3 coding sequence is TGTGCCAGCAGCTTGGTATACTCTGGAAACACCATATATTTT.